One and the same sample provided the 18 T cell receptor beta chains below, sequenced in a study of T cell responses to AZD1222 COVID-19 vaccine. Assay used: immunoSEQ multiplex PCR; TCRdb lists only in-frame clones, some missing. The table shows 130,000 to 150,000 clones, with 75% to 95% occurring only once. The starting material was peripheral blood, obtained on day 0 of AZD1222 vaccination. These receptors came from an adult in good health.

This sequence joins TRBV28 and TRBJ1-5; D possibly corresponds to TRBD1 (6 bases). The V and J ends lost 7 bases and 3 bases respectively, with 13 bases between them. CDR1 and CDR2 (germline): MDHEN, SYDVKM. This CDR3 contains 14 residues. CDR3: CASIDTGHNQPQHF. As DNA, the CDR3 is TGTGCCAGCATCGATACAGGGCACAATCAGCCCCAGCATTTT.

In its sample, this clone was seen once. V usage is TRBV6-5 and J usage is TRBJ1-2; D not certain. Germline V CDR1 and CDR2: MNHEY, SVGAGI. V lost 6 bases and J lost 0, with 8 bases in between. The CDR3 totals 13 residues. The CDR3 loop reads CASSYMANYGYTF. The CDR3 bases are TGTGCCAGCAGCTATATGGCTAACTATGGCTACACCTTC.

DNA for the CDR3: TGTGCCAGCAGCCATGGGACAGTTAATTCACCCCTCCACTTT. It is translated as CASSHGTVNSPLHF. The J gene is TRBJ1-6, the V gene TRBV3-1 (or the pseudogene TRBV3-2), with TRBD1 identical over 7 bases. Trimming removed 3 bases from V and 6 bases from J; junction bases left unmatched: 2. The CDR3 runs to 14 residues. Germline CDR1 reads LGHDT; CDR2 reads YNNKEL (reference sequence).

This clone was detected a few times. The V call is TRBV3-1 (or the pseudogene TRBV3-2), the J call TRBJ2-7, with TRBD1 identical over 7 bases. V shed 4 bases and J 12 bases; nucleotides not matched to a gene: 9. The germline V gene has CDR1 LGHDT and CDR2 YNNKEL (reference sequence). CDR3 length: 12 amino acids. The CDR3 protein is CASSLGTAVPYF. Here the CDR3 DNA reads TGTGCCAGCAGCCTCGGGACAGCAGTTCCGTACTTC.

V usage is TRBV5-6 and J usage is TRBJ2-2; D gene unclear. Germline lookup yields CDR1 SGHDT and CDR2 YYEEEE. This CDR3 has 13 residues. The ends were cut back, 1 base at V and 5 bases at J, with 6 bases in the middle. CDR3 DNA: TGTGCCAGCAGCTTGATCGGTACCGGGGAGCTGTTTTTT. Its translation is CASSLIGTGELFF.

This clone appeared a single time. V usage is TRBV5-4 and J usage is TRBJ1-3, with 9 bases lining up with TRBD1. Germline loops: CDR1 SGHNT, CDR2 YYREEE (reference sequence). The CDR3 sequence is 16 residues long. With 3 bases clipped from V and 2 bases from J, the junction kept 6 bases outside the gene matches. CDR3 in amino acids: CASSSRQGETGNTIYF. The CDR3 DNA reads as TGTGCCAGCAGCTCCAGACAGGGGGAGACTGGAAACACCATATATTTT.

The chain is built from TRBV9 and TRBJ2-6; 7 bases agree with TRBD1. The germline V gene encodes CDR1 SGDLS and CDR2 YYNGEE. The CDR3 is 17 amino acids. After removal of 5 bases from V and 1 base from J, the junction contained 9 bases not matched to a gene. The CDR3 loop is CASSGDRSESGANVLTF. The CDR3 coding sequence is TGTGCCAGCAGTGGGGACAGATCAGAGTCTGGGGCCAACGTCCTGACTTTC.

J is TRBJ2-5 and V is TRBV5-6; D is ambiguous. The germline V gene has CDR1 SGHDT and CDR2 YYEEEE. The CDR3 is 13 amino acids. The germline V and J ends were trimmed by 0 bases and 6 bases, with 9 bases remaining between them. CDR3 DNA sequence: TGTGCCAGCAGCTTGGGTCCGGAAAAGACCCAGTACTTC. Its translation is CASSLGPEKTQYF.

CDR3 DNA sequence: TGTGCCAGCAGCTTAATGGCACGGGACAGACGCGCCCTACAGTTCTTC. It specifies CASSLMARDRRALQFF. The J gene is TRBJ2-1, the V gene TRBV7-3, with TRBD1 matching 7 bases. The V segment lost 1 base and the J segment 13 bases; nucleotides outside the gene matches: 16. The V gene's germline CDR1 is SGHTA and CDR2 FQGTGA. The CDR3 has 16 residues.

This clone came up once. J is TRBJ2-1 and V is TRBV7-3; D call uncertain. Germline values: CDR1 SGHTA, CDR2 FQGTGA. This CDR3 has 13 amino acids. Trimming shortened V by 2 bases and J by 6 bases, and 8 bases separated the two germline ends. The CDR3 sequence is CASSLGPFNEQFF. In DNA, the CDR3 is TGTGCCAGCAGCTTAGGTCCATTCAATGAGCAGTTCTTC.

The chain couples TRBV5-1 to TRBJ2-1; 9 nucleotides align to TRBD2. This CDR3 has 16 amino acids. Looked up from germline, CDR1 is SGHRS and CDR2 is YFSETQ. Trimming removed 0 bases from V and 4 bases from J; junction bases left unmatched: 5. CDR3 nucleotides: TGCGCCAGCAGCTTGGCCCGGGCGGGAGGGTACAATGAGCAGTTCTTC. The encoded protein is CASSLARAGGYNEQFF.

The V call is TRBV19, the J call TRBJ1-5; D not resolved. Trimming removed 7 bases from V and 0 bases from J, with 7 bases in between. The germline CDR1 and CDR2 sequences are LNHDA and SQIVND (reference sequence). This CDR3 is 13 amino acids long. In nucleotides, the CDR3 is TGTGCCAGTACCCAGTATAGCAATCAGCCCCAGCATTTT. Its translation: CASTQYSNQPQHF.

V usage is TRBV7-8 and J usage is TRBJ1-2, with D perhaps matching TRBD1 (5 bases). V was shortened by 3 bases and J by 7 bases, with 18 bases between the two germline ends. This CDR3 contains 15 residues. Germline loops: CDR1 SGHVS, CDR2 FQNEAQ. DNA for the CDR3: TGTGCCAGCAGCTTGGCAGTCGGGGGTCGGGGTGGCTACACCTTC. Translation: CASSLAVGGRGGYTF.

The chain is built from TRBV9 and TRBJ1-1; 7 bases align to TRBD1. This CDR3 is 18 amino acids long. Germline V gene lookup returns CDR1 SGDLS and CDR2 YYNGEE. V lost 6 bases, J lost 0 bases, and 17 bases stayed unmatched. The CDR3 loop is CASTQWGQTTYMNTEAFF. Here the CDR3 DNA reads TGTGCCAGCACCCAGTGGGGACAGACGACATACATGAACACTGAAGCTTTCTTT.

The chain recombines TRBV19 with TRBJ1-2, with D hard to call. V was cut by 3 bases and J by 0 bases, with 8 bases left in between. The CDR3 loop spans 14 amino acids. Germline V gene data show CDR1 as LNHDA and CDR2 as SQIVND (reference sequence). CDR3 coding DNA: TGTGCCAGTAGTATGGGCCGAGCTAACTATGGCTACACCTTC. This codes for CASSMGRANYGYTF.

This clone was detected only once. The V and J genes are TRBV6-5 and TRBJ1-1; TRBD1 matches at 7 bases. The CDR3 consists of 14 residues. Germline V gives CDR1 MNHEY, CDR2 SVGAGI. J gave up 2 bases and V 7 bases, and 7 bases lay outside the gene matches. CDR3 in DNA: TGTGCCAGCAACCCGACAGGGAGAAACACTGAAGCTTTCTTT. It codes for CASNPTGRNTEAFF.

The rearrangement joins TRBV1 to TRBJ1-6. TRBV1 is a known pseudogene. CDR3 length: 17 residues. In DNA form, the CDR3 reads TGCACCAGCAGCCAAGATTTATTAAGGACGAGGAATTCACCCCTCCACTTT. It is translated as CTSSQDLLRTRNSPLHF.

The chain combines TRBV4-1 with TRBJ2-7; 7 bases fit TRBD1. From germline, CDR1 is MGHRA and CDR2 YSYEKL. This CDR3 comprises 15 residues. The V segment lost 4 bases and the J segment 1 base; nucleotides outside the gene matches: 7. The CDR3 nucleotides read TGCGCCAGCAGCCTTTCCGGGACAGTATCCTACGAGCAGTACTTC. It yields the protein CASSLSGTVSYEQYF.